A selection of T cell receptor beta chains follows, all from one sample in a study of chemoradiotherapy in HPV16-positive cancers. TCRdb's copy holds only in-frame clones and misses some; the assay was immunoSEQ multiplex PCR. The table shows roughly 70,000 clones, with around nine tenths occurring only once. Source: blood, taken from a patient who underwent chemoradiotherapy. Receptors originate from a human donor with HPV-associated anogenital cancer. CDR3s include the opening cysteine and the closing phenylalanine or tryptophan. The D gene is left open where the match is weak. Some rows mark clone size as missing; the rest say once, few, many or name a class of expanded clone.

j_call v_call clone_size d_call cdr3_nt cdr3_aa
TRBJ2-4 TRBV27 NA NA TGTGCCAGCAGCCTGGAGGGGGACTCCGACGTTCAGTACTTC CASSLEGDSDVQYF
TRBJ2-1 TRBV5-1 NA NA TGCGCCAGCAGCCCCTCCGGGAGTCCCTACAATGAGCAGTTCTTC CASSPSGSPYNEQFF
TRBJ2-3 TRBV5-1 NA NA TGCGCCAGCAGCTTGGGGTCCCCCACAGATACGCAGTATTTT CASSLGSPTDTQYF
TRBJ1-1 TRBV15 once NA TGTGCCACCAGCAGAGATCCATCAGGGATCAACACTGAAGCTTTCTTT CATSRDPSGINTEAFF
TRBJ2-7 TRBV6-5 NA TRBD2 TGTGCCAGCAGTTACGGGGCGGGGGTGACCTACGAGCAGTACTTC CASSYGAGVTYEQYF
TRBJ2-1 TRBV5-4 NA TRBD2 TGTGCCAGCAGCTTGGCCCCTAGCGGGACCCACAATGAGCAGTTCTTC CASSLAPSGTHNEQFF
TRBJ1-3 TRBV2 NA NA TGTGCCAGCCGTGCCTCCACGACGAGAAACACCATATATTTT CASRASTTRNTIYF
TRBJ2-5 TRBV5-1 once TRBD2 TGCGCCAGCAGCTTGAGGCTAGCGGGGGGGCGGTCCCAAGAGACCCAGTACTTC CASSLRLAGGRSQETQYF
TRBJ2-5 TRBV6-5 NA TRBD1 TGTGCCAGCACCAGGGGGCTCCAAGAGACCCAGTACTTC CASTRGLQETQYF
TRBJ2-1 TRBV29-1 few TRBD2 TGCAGCGTTGAGACTAGCAAATACAATGAGCAGTTCTTC CSVETSKYNEQFF
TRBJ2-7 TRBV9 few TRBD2 TGTGCCAGCAGCGTAGGATCTCGGGGGGGTCGCTACGAGCAGTACTTC CASSVGSRGGRYEQYF